The 10 T cell receptor beta chains in this list originate from one sample, sequenced in a study of T-cell memory formation after mild COVID-19. Each CDR3 protein is one row after TCRdb ran MiXCR on the 5' RACE reads. The repertoire holds roughly 200,000 distinct CDR3 sequences, with roughly 23% as singletons. Material: PBMCs or a T cell subset sorted from them (not recorded which). These receptors all stem from an adult woman who had mild COVID-19 (a few samples of this study predate the infection). Cell type and time point are not known.

The chain uses TRBV6-5 and TRBJ1-3; unclear D gene. V was shortened by 0 bases and J by 2 bases, with 23 bases between the two germline ends. The CDR3 contains 20 residues. From germline, CDR1 is MNHEY and CDR2 SVGAGI. CDR3 nucleotides: TGTGCCAGCAGTTACTCGTCTATAGGGAGGGATGTAAGAACTGGAAACACCATATATTTT. It yields the protein CASSYSSIGRDVRTGNTIYF.

This clonotype was detected only a few times. V is TRBV30 and J is TRBJ2-4, with D hard to call. V was clipped by 0 bases and J by 0 bases, with 15 bases between them. This CDR3 spans 17 amino acids. The germline CDR1 and CDR2 sequences are GTSNPN and SVGIG (reference sequence). CDR3 residues: CAWSVSATLLAKNIQYF. DNA for the CDR3: TGTGCCTGGAGTGTTTCTGCAACCCTACTAGCCAAAAACATTCAGTACTTC. Drawing the rest from reference TRBV30 and TRBJ2-4, the complete variable domain is SQTIHQWPATLVQPVGSPLSLECTVEGTSNPNLYWYRQAAGRGLQLLFYSVGIGQISSEVPQNLSASRPQDRQFILSSKKLLLSDSGFYLCAWSVSATLLAKNIQYFGAGTRLSVL.

The chain is built from TRBV4-2 and TRBJ2-7; the D gene is possibly TRBD2 (6 bases). The germline V gene has CDR1 LGHNA and CDR2 YNFKEQ. CDR3 length: 15 residues. Deletions cut 1 base from V and 5 bases from J, with 15 bases between. The CDR3 region is CASSQGAGSEDEQYF. Written as DNA, the CDR3 is TGTGCCAGCAGCCAAGGGGCCGGGAGTGAGGACGAGCAGTACTTC.

This clonotype has more than one count but fewer than ten. The chain uses TRBV7-6 and TRBJ1-1, with 7 bases lining up with TRBD1. This CDR3 is 14 amino acids long. V lost 5 bases to trimming and J lost 5 bases; unmatched junction nucleotides: 8. Germline V gene lookup returns CDR1 SGHVS and CDR2 FNYEAQ. CDR3 sequence (DNA): TGTGCCAGCAGCCCCCAGGGGGACAAGACTGAAGCTTTCTTT. It yields the protein CASSPQGDKTEAFF. The complete variable domain, with remaining parts taken from reference TRBV7-6 and TRBJ1-1, reads GAGVSQSPRYKVTKRGQDVALRCDPISGHVSLYWYRQALGQGPEFLTYFNYEAQQDKSGLPNDRFSAERPEGSISTLTIQRTEQRDSAMYRCASSPQGDKTEAFFGQGTRLTVV.

This clonotype was counted only a few times. The J gene is TRBJ2-1, the V gene TRBV7-9, with D tentatively TRBD2 (6 bases). Trimming took off 4 bases at V and 0 bases at J, with 7 bases between the two ends. CDR1 and CDR2 from the germline V gene are SEHNR and FQNEAQ (reference sequence). The CDR3 is 14 residues long. Here the CDR3 reads CASSWEDSYNEQFF. CDR3 bases: TGTGCCAGCAGCTGGGAGGACTCCTACAATGAGCAGTTCTTC.

This sequence joins TRBV5-1 and TRBJ2-2, with D perhaps TRBD2 (6 bases). The CDR3 covers 14 residues. Germline V gene sequence: CDR1 SGHRS, CDR2 YFSETQ. The ends were cut back, 0 bases at V and 6 bases at J, with 9 bases in the middle. The CDR3 DNA is TGCGCCAGCAGCTTGGTGGGGGAGGCCGGGGAGCTGTTTTTT. Amino acid sequence: CASSLVGEAGELFF. The full variable domain, completed using reference TRBV5-1 and TRBJ2-2, is KAGVTQTPRYLIKTRGQQVTLSCSPISGHRSVSWYQQTPGQGLQFLFEYFSETQRNKGNFPGRFSGRQFSNSRSEMNVSTLELGDSALYLCASSLVGEAGELFFGEGSRLTVL.

This clonotype was observed a handful of times. The rearrangement joins TRBV7-8 to TRBJ1-1, with 8 bases lining up with TRBD1. The CDR3 contains 16 residues. The germline gives CDR1 SGHVS, CDR2 FQNEAQ. J gave up 4 bases and V 3 bases, and 10 bases lay outside the gene matches. The CDR3 DNA sequence: TGTGCCAGCAGCTTGTGGGGCCGACAGGGGAGCACTGAAGCTTTCTTT. This codes for CASSLWGRQGSTEAFF.

The gene calls are TRBV12-3 or TRBV12-4 and TRBJ1-5, with TRBD1 matching 8 bases. The CDR3 has 16 amino acids. The ends lost 4 bases at V and 5 bases at J; junction bases unmatched: 10. CDR3 protein: CASSSYGQGSYQPQHF. CDR3 DNA sequence: TGTGCCAGCAGTTCGTACGGACAGGGTTCTTATCAGCCCCAGCATTTT.

This clonotype has only a few counts. The genes are TRBV9 and TRBJ2-2; D is perhaps TRBD2 (6 bases). The V end lost 1 base, the J end lost 0 bases, and 19 bases lay between the germline ends. The CDR3 consists of 19 residues. Germline V gene lookup returns CDR1 SGDLS and CDR2 YYNGEE. CDR3: CASSVTTLEGRSNTGELFF. DNA for the CDR3: TGTGCCAGCAGCGTAACAACCCTGGAGGGGCGTTCGAACACCGGGGAGCTGTTTTTT.

This clonotype turned up a few times. The rearrangement uses TRBV12-3 or TRBV12-4 and TRBJ2-2; D not resolved. Deletions cut 5 bases from V and 6 bases from J, with 4 bases between. This CDR3 is 11 amino acids long. CDR3 sequence: CASSQPGELFF. DNA for the CDR3: TGTGCCAGCAGTCAACCCGGGGAGCTGTTTTTT.